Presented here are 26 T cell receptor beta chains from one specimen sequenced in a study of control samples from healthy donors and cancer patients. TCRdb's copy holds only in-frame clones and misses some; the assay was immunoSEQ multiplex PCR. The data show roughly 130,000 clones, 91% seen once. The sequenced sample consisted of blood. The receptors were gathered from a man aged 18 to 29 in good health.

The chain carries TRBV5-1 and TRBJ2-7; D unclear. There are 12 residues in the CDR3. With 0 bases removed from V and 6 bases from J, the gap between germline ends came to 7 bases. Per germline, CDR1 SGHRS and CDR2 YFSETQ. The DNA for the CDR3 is TGCGCCAGCAGCTTGGCCGGGTTCGAGCAGTACTTC. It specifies CASSLAGFEQYF. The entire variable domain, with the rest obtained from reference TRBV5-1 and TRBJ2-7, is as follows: KAGVTQTPRYLIKTRGQQVTLSCSPISGHRSVSWYQQTPGQGLQFLFEYFSETQRNKGNFPGRFSGRQFSNSRSEMNVSTLELGDSALYLCASSLAGFEQYFGPGTRLTVT.

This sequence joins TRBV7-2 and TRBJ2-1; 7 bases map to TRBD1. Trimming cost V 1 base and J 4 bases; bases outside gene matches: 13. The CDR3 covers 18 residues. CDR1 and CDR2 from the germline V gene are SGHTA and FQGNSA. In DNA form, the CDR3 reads TGTGCCAGCAGCTTAGTACTCAACGACAGGGTGAAGTACAATGAGCAGTTCTTC. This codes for CASSLVLNDRVKYNEQFF.

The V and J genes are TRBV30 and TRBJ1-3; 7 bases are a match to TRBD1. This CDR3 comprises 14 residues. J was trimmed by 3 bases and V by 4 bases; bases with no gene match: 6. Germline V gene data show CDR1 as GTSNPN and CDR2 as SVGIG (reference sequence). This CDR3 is CAWTGTALGNTIYF. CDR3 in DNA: TGTGCCTGGACCGGGACAGCGCTTGGAAACACCATATATTTT.

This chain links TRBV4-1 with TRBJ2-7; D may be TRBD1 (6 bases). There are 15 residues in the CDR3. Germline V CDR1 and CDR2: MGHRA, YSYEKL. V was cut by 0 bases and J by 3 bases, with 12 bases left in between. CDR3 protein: CASSQEGQANYEQYF. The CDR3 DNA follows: TGCGCCAGCAGCCAAGAGGGACAAGCTAACTACGAGCAGTACTTC.

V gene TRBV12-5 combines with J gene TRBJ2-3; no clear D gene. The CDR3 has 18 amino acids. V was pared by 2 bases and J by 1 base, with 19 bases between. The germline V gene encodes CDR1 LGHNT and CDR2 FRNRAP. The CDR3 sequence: CASGLSTDGYVGTDTQYF. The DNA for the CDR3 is TGTGCTAGTGGTTTGTCTACGGACGGCTATGTAGGCACAGATACGCAGTATTTT.

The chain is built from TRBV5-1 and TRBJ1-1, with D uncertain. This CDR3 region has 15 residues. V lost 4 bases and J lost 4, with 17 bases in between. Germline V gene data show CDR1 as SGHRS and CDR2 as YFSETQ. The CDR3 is CASSGEAGVATEAFF. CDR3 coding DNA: TGCGCCAGCAGCGGGGAGGCCGGGGTGGCCACTGAAGCTTTCTTT.

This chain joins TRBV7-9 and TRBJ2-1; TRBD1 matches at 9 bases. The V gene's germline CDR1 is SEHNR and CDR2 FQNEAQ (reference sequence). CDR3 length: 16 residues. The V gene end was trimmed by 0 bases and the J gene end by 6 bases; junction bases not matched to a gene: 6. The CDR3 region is CASSLAPGQGGNEQFF. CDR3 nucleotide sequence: TGTGCCAGCAGCTTAGCCCCGGGACAGGGTGGCAATGAGCAGTTCTTC.

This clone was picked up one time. DNA for the CDR3: TGCAGTGCTAGTCGGCAGCGCAACTATGGCTACACCTTC. Translating gives CSASRQRNYGYTF. The rearrangement uses TRBV20-1 and TRBJ1-2; unclear D gene. Germline V gene lookup returns CDR1 DFQATT and CDR2 SNEGSKA (reference sequence). The V gene lost 3 bases and the J gene lost 2 bases, with 10 bases spanning the gap. The CDR3 loop spans 13 amino acids.

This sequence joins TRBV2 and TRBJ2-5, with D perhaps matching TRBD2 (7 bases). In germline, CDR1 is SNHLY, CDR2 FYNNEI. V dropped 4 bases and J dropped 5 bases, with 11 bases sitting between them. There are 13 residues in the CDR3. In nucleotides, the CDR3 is TGTGCCAGCAGTGCCGGGGGGCAGGAGACCCAGTACTTC. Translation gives CASSAGGQETQYF.

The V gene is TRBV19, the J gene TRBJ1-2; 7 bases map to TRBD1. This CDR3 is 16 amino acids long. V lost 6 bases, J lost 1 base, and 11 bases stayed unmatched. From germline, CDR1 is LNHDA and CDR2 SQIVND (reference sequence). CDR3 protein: CASSPDGQAHNYGYTF. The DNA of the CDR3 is TGTGCCAGTAGCCCGGATGGACAGGCTCATAACTATGGCTACACCTTC.

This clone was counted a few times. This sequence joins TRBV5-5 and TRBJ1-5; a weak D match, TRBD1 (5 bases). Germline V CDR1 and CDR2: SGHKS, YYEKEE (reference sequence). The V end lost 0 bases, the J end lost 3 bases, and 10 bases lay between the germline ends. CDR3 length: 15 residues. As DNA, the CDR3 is TGTGCCAGCAGCTTGGCTCAGGGCCTCAATCAGCCCCAGCATTTT. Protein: CASSLAQGLNQPQHF.

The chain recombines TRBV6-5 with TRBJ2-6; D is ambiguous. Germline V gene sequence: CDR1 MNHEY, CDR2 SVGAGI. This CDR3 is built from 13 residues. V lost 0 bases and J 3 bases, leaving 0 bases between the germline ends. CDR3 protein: CASSYSGANVLTF. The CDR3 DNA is TGTGCCAGCAGTTACTCTGGGGCCAACGTCCTGACTTTC.

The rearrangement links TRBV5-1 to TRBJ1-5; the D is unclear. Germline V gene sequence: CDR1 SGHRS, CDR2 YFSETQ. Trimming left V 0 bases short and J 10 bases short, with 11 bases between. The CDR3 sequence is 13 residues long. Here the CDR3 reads CASSLDTGLPQHF. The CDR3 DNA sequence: TGCGCCAGCAGCTTGGATACGGGTCTCCCCCAGCATTTT.

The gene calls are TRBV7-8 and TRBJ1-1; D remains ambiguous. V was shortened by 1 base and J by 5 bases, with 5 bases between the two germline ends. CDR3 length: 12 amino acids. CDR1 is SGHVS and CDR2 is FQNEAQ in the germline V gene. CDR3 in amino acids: CASSLVTTEAFF. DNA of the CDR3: TGTGCCAGCAGCTTAGTAACTACTGAAGCTTTCTTT.

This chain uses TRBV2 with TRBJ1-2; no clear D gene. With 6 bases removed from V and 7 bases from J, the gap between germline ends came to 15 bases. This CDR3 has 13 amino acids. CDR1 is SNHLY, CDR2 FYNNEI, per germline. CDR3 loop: CASRIDPKLGYTF. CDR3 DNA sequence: TGTGCCAGCAGGATCGACCCCAAGCTTGGCTACACCTTC.

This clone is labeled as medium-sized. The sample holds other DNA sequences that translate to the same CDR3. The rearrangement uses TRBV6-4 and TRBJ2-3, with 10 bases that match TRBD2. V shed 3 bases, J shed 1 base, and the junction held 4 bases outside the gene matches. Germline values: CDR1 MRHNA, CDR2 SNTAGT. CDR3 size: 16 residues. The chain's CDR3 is CASSEGTSGGTDTQYF. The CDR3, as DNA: TGTGCCAGCAGTGAAGGAACTAGCGGGGGCACAGATACGCAGTATTTT.

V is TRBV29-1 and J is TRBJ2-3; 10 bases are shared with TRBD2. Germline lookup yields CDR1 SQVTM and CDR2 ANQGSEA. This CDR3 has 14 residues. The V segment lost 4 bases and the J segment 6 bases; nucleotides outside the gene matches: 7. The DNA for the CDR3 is TGCAGCGTTGCCCTAACGGGACTAGCGGATACGCAGTATTTT. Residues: CSVALTGLADTQYF.

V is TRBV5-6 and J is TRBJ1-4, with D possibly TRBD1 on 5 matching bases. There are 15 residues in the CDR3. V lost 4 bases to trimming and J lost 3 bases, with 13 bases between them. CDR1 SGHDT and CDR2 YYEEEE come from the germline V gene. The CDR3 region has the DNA TGTGCCAGCAGCCCCCGGCCAGGGCCTAATGAAAAACTGTTTTTT. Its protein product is CASSPRPGPNEKLFF.

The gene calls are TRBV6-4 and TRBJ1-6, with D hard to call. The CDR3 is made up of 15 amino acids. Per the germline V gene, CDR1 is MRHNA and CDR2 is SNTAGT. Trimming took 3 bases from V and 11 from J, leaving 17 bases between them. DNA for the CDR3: TGTGCCAGCAGTGAAAAGCATGGCGGATCGGCACCCCTCCACTTT. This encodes CASSEKHGGSAPLHF.

CDR3 DNA: TGTGCCAGCAGTTTAGCCCTGAGAGCTGAAAAACTGTTTTTT. This codes for CASSLALRAEKLFF. The chain links TRBV6-6 to TRBJ1-4; D call uncertain. Trimming cost V 4 bases and J 7 bases, with 13 bases left between them. This CDR3 contains 14 residues. Germline values: CDR1 MNHNY, CDR2 SVGAGI (reference sequence).

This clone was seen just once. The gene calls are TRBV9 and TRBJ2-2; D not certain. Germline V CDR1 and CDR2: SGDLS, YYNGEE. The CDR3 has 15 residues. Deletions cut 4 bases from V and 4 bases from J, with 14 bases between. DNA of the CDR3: TGTGCCAGCAGCTCCCGAAGGGTGAGCACCGGGGAGCTGTTTTTT. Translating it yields CASSSRRVSTGELFF.

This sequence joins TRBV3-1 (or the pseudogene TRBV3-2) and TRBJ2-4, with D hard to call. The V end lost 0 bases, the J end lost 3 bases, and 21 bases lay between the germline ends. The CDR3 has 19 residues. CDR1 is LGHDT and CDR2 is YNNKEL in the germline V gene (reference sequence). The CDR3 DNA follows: TGTGCCAGCAGCCAAGATTTTGGCCGGTCGATATCAGACAAAAACATTCAGTACTTC. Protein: CASSQDFGRSISDKNIQYF.

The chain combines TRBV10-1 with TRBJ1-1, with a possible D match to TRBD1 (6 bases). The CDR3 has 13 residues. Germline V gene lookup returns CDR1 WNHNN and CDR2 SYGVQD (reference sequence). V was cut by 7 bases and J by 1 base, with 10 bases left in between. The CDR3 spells CASMRGQNTEAFF. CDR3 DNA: TGCGCCAGCATGAGGGGACAGAACACTGAAGCTTTCTTT.

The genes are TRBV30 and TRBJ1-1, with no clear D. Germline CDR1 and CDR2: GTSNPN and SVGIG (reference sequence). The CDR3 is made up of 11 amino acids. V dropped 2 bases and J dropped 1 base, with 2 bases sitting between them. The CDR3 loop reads CAWSKNTEAFF. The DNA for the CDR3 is TGTGCCTGGAGTAAGAACACTGAAGCTTTCTTT.

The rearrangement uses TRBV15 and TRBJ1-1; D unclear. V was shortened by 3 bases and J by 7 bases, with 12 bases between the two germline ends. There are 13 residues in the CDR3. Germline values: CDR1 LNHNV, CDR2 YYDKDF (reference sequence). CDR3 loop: CATSRTGRHEAFF. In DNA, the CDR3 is TGTGCCACCAGCAGGACGGGGAGGCATGAAGCTTTCTTT.

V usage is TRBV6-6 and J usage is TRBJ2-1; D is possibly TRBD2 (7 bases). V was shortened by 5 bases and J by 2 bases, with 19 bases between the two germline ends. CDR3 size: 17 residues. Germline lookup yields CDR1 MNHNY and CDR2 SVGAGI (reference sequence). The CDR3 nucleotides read TGTGCCAGCAGTCGATCAAGAAGGGGGGGCCCCTACAATGAGCAGTTCTTC. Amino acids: CASSRSRRGGPYNEQFF.